This T cell receptor beta chain was retrieved from a study of regulatory T cells in long-lasting Graves disease. Assembly of TCR beta libraries relied on iRepertoire HTBI primers together with Arm-PCR of CDR3 regions. TCRdb processed the multiplex PCR reads anew with MiXCR; each CDR3 protein has one entry. The top ten hold 7% to 9.5% of the sample, which has roughly 470,000 distinct CDR3 sequences, around 20% seen once. Time point: persistent/refractory GD, antithyroid drugs over 5 years with positive TRAb. There was RNA extracted from PBMCs, and the TCR library was made from it. Per the germline V gene, CDR1 is SEHNR and CDR2 is FQNEAQ (reference sequence). Trimming removed 4 bases at V and 15 bases at J, with 4 bases between. The CDR3 totals 8 residues.

The gene calls are TRBV7-9 and TRBJ1-5; no clear D gene. Sequencing used peripheral blood mononuclear cells (PBMCs), obtained when the disease was refractory, from a patient treated with antithyroid drugs. This TCR was recovered from a female donor with Graves disease. The DNA of the CDR3 is TGTGCCAGCAGCTCCCCGCATTTT. Amino acids: CASSSPHF.